Below are 30 T cell receptor beta chains sequenced from a single sample in a study of cytomegalovirus exposure and HLA in healthy donors. Clones were sequenced by immunoSEQ multiplex PCR, and TCRdb holds only the in-frame ones, with some missing. The data show some 130,000 clones, about 90% seen once. The sample was PBMCs. All receptors derive from a man aged 25-40 years in good health and CMV-seronegative.

V is TRBV9 and J is TRBJ1-1; D is possibly TRBD1 (5 bases). The germline V gene has CDR1 SGDLS and CDR2 YYNGEE. This CDR3 has 16 amino acids. The V and J ends lost 2 bases and 1 base respectively, with 15 bases between them. The chain's CDR3 is CASSVSNRPENTEAFF. CDR3 in DNA: TGTGCCAGCAGCGTTTCTAACAGGCCCGAGAACACTGAAGCTTTCTTT.

The rearrangement links TRBV6-5 to TRBJ1-5; D unclear. Germline loops: CDR1 MNHEY, CDR2 SVGAGI. The V end was cut by 7 bases, the J end by 7 bases, with 14 bases between. This CDR3 has 13 residues. The CDR3 loop is CASTSLRGQPQHF. The CDR3 coding sequence is TGTGCCAGCACTTCACTACGTGGCCAGCCCCAGCATTTT.

The chain employs TRBV5-4 and TRBJ2-7, with 11 nucleotides matching TRBD2. This CDR3 contains 14 residues. Germline CDR1 is SGHNT and CDR2 is YYREEE (reference sequence). Losses at the gene ends were 3 bases for V and 5 bases for J; bases not matched to a gene: 4. The CDR3 DNA follows: TGTGCCAGCAGCTCCACTAGCGGGAGTGACGAGCAGTACTTC. Amino acid sequence: CASSSTSGSDEQYF.

This rearrangement joins TRBV10-2 to TRBJ1-4, with 7 bases lining up with TRBD1. V lost 3 bases and J lost 10; bases outside the gene matches: 11. Germline CDR1 WSHSY, CDR2 SAAADI. CDR3 length equals 15 residues. CDR3 nucleotides: TGCGCCAGCAGTGAACCTCGGGACAGCCGCCGAAAACTGTTTTTT. Protein: CASSEPRDSRRKLFF.

The chain is built from TRBV9 and TRBJ2-1, with a possible D match to TRBD2 (5 bases). V lost 7 bases and J 8 bases, leaving 16 bases between the germline ends. Germline V gives CDR1 SGDLS, CDR2 YYNGEE. The CDR3 is made up of 13 amino acids. The CDR3 spells CASAFGVLDEQFF. The CDR3 region has the DNA TGTGCCAGCGCATTCGGGGTCCTCGATGAGCAGTTCTTC.

V gene TRBV6-1 combines with J gene TRBJ2-7; D is unclear. The CDR3 has 13 amino acids. The V gene lost 8 bases and the J gene lost 4 bases, with 15 bases spanning the gap. The V gene's germline CDR1 is MNHNS and CDR2 SASEGT. Here the CDR3 DNA reads TGTGCCAGCCAACGTCGGTTACAGTACGAGCAGTACTTC. Translated, it gives CASQRRLQYEQYF.

This sequence joins TRBV18 and TRBJ1-6; 8 nucleotides line up with TRBD1. The CDR3 is 17 amino acids. Germline lookup yields CDR1 KGHSH and CDR2 LQKENI. Trimming at V came to 6 bases and at J to 7 bases, leaving 14 bases not matched to a gene. CDR3 bases: TGTGCCAGCTCCCGATCGGCGGGGACAGGATTAAATTCACCCCTCCACTTT. Translated: CASSRSAGTGLNSPLHF.

The chain has TRBV11-3 and TRBJ2-7, with D perhaps matching TRBD2 (5 bases). CDR3 length: 14 residues. V lost 2 bases to trimming and J lost 1 base, with 9 bases between them. Germline V lookup: CDR1 SGHNT, CDR2 YENEEA. This chain's CDR3 is CASSLSSGSYEQYF. CDR3 DNA sequence: TGTGCCAGCAGCTTAAGCAGCGGTTCCTACGAGCAGTACTTC.

The CDR3 loop is CASSVEPGPTYEQYF. The DNA for the CDR3 is TGTGCCAGCAGCGTAGAACCAGGTCCGACCTACGAGCAGTACTTC. The chain employs TRBV9 and TRBJ2-7; unclear D gene. V gave up 0 bases and J gave up 2 bases, with 12 bases separating them. The germline CDR1 and CDR2 sequences are SGDLS and YYNGEE. The CDR3 sequence is 15 residues long.

This clone came up a few times. Additional DNA sequences in this sample encode the identical CDR3. J is TRBJ1-2 and V is TRBV30; tentatively, D is TRBD1 (5 bases). This CDR3 region has 13 residues. Germline CDR1 is GTSNPN and CDR2 is SVGIG (reference sequence). The V end was cut by 0 bases, the J end by 1 base, with 6 bases between. The CDR3 coding sequence is TGTGCCTGGAGTGTTGACAGTAACTATGGCTACACCTTC. Translating gives CAWSVDSNYGYTF. The full variable domain, completed using reference TRBV30 and TRBJ1-2, is SQTIHQWPATLVQPVGSPLSLECTVEGTSNPNLYWYRQAAGRGLQLLFYSVGIGQISSEVPQNLSASRPQDRQFILSSKKLLLSDSGFYLCAWSVDSNYGYTFGSGTRLTVV.

The V and J genes are TRBV5-4 and TRBJ2-5; 8 bases align to TRBD2. With V trimmed by 5 bases and J by 5 bases, 11 bases remained unmatched. The CDR3 is 15 amino acids. CDR1 is SGHNT, CDR2 YYREEE, per germline (reference sequence). CDR3 sequence: CASRPSGSGWETQYF. For the CDR3, the DNA is TGTGCCAGCAGACCCAGCGGGAGTGGATGGGAGACCCAGTACTTC.

A word on this clone: This sample includes further DNA sequences coding for the same CDR3. The rearrangement joins TRBV7-9 to TRBJ2-1; the match to TRBD2 covers 13 bases. The CDR3 consists of 14 residues. Germline V gives CDR1 SEHNR, CDR2 FQNEAQ (reference sequence). Trimming took 5 bases from V and 7 from J; bases not matched to a gene: 2. The CDR3 nucleotides read TGTGCCAGCAGCCGACTAGCGGGGGGTAATGAGCAGTTCTTC. Amino acid sequence: CASSRLAGGNEQFF.

J is TRBJ2-4 and V is TRBV19, with D perhaps TRBD1 (5 bases). Germline values: CDR1 LNHDA, CDR2 SQIVND (reference sequence). The CDR3 runs 16 residues. Trimming took 5 bases from V and 1 from J, leaving 15 bases between them. CDR3: CASSQRGRLAKNIQYF. The DNA of the CDR3 is TGTGCCAGTAGTCAAAGGGGCCGTTTGGCCAAAAACATTCAGTACTTC.

V usage is TRBV5-4 and J usage is TRBJ2-2; 8 bases line up with TRBD2. V lost 4 bases to trimming and J lost 4 bases; unmatched junction nucleotides: 9. Per germline, CDR1 SGHNT and CDR2 YYREEE (reference sequence). The CDR3 extends over 16 amino acids. This CDR3 reads CASSPPGLVSTGELFF. CDR3 DNA: TGTGCCAGCAGCCCACCGGGACTAGTCTCCACCGGGGAGCTGTTTTTT.

The chain recombines TRBV13 with TRBJ2-1; 8 bases line up with TRBD2. J was trimmed by 3 bases and V by 4 bases; bases with no gene match: 8. The CDR3 extends over 16 amino acids. The germline CDR1 and CDR2 sequences are PRHDT and FYEKMQ (reference sequence). The CDR3 DNA is TGTGCCAGCAGCTCAGACCTGGGACTAGGCTACAATGAGCAGTTCTTC. Protein product: CASSSDLGLGYNEQFF.

The V call is TRBV6-1, the J call TRBJ2-5; D remains unclear. CDR1 is MNHNS and CDR2 is SASEGT in the germline V gene. V was clipped by 2 bases and J by 7 bases, with 5 bases between them. The length of the CDR3 is 11 residues. CDR3 sequence reads: CASSESRTQYF. In DNA, the CDR3 is TGTGCCAGCAGTGAAAGTAGGACCCAGTACTTC.

The chain recombines TRBV5-4 with TRBJ2-7, with a possible D match to TRBD1 (6 bases). This CDR3 region has 16 residues. CDR1 is SGHNT and CDR2 is YYREEE in the germline V gene (reference sequence). The V gene lost 0 bases and the J gene lost 2 bases, with 15 bases spanning the gap. The CDR3 is CASSLGPGTPTYEQYF. In DNA, the CDR3 is TGTGCCAGCAGCTTGGGCCCCGGGACACCTACCTACGAGCAGTACTTC.

The gene calls are TRBV11-2 and TRBJ2-1, with D possibly TRBD2 on 6 matching bases. CDR3 length equals 14 residues. V was shortened by 5 bases and J by 5 bases, with 13 bases between the two germline ends. Per the germline V gene, CDR1 is SGHAT and CDR2 is FQNNGV. CDR3: CASSPPGLNNEQFF. CDR3 in DNA: TGTGCCAGCAGCCCCCCGGGACTCAACAATGAGCAGTTCTTC.

This chain uses TRBV6-5 with TRBJ2-2, with 7 positions matching TRBD2. V shed 0 bases and J 6 bases; nucleotides not matched to a gene: 7. Germline V gene lookup returns CDR1 MNHEY and CDR2 SVGAGI. The CDR3 is made up of 16 amino acids. The CDR3 region is CASSYSPSGGSGELFF. For the CDR3, the DNA is TGTGCCAGCAGTTACTCGCCCTCGGGGGGTTCCGGGGAGCTGTTTTTT.

The rearrangement joins TRBV6-5 to TRBJ1-6, with TRBD1 as a possible D gene (5 bases). The CDR3 consists of 16 residues. With 2 bases removed from V and 7 bases from J, the gap between germline ends came to 15 bases. Germline V CDR1 and CDR2: MNHEY, SVGAGI. DNA of the CDR3: TGTGCCAGCAGTTACACACAGGCTTTAGGGAATTCACCCCTCCACTTT. Protein sequence: CASSYTQALGNSPLHF.

Here the CDR3 reads CAFQRSVTEAFF. Here the CDR3 DNA reads TGTGCCTTCCAACGGTCCGTCACTGAAGCTTTCTTT. The chain is built from TRBV30 and TRBJ1-1; no reliable D call. V lost 7 bases and J 4 bases, leaving 13 bases between the germline ends. CDR3 length: 12 residues. Germline values: CDR1 GTSNPN, CDR2 SVGIG (reference sequence).

J is TRBJ2-1 and V is TRBV5-1, with 8 bases that match TRBD2. V lost 4 bases and J lost 7; bases outside the gene matches: 7. CDR3 size: 14 residues. Germline V CDR1 and CDR2: SGHRS, YFSETQ. CDR3 sequence reads: CASSPGLVENEQFF. The CDR3 bases are TGCGCCAGCAGCCCGGGACTAGTGGAAAATGAGCAGTTCTTC.

The chain joins TRBV7-9 to TRBJ1-1, with a weak D call TRBD1 (5 bases). The V end was cut by 5 bases, the J end by 1 base, with 17 bases between. The CDR3 is 16 amino acids. Germline V CDR1 and CDR2: SEHNR, FQNEAQ (reference sequence). CDR3 nucleotides: TGTGCCAGCAGCAGACCCGGGGCCGGGGGGAACACTGAAGCTTTCTTT. Translating it yields CASSRPGAGGNTEAFF. The full variable domain, in which reference TRBV7-9 and TRBJ1-1 provide the parts outside the CDR3, is DTGVSQNPRHKITKRGQNVTFRCDPISEHNRLYWYRQTLGQGPEFLTYFQNEAQLEKSRLLSDRFSAERPKGSFSTLEIQRTEQGDSAMYLCASSRPGAGGNTEAFFGQGTRLTVV.

The rearrangement links TRBV9 to TRBJ1-2; D possibly corresponds to TRBD1 (6 bases). The V end lost 0 bases, the J end lost 4 bases, and 16 bases lay between the germline ends. CDR1 SGDLS and CDR2 YYNGEE come from the germline V gene. This CDR3 is built from 16 residues. The CDR3 sequence: CASSVVDRGGFYGYTF. The DNA for the CDR3 is TGTGCCAGCAGCGTAGTAGATCGAGGGGGTTTCTATGGCTACACCTTC. The variable domain in full, completed from reference TRBV9 and TRBJ1-2, reads DSGVTQTPKHLITATGQRVTLRCSPRSGDLSVYWYQQSLDQGLQFLIQYYNGEERAKGNILERFSAQQFPDLHSELNLSSLELGDSALYFCASSVVDRGGFYGYTFGSGTRLTVV.

The rearrangement links TRBV7-2 to TRBJ2-7; no firm D call. CDR3 length equals 13 residues. V was shortened by 9 bases and J by 6 bases, with 18 bases between the two germline ends. Germline CDR1 is SGHTA and CDR2 is FQGNSA. In DNA form, the CDR3 reads TGTGCCAGGCGCCTCCCCCCTTTAGCCGAGCAGTACTTC. Its translation: CARRLPPLAEQYF.

This chain joins TRBV19 and TRBJ1-6, with D perhaps TRBD1 (5 bases). The ends were cut back, 5 bases at V and 8 bases at J, with 13 bases in the middle. There are 14 residues in the CDR3. Per germline, CDR1 LNHDA and CDR2 SQIVND (reference sequence). The CDR3 bases are TGTGCCAGTAGTGGCGGGGGGGGTCATTCACCCCTCCACTTT. The encoded protein is CASSGGGGHSPLHF. Variable domain in full (rest from reference TRBV19 and TRBJ1-6): DGGITQSPKYLFRKEGQNVTLSCEQNLNHDAMYWYRQDPGQGLRLIYYSQIVNDFQKGDIAEGYSVSREKKESFPLTVTSAQKNPTAFYLCASSGGGGHSPLHFGNGTRLTVT.

This sequence joins TRBV5-1 and TRBJ1-4, with a tentative D call TRBD1 (5 bases). Germline assignment: CDR1 SGHRS and CDR2 YFSETQ. The CDR3 contains 16 residues. The ends were cut back, 4 bases at V and 7 bases at J, with 20 bases in the middle. The CDR3 DNA sequence: TGCGCCAGCAGCCGGAGAACGGGACTTCAGGGTGAAAAACTGTTTTTT. Translated: CASSRRTGLQGEKLFF.

The chain recombines TRBV27 with TRBJ2-2; perhaps TRBD2 as D (6 bases). The CDR3 spans 14 residues. The V gene's germline CDR1 is MNHEY and CDR2 SMNVEV (reference sequence). Trimming shortened V by 3 bases and J by 5 bases, and 10 bases separated the two germline ends. The CDR3 bases are TGTGCCAGCAGTTTCTCGGCGGGGACCGGGGAGCTGTTTTTT. Encoded protein: CASSFSAGTGELFF.

As concerns this clone: Other DNA sequences in this sample translate to the same CDR3. The chain carries TRBV30 and TRBJ2-7; TRBD1 might be the D (5 bases). The germline gives CDR1 GTSNPN, CDR2 SVGIG (reference sequence). The V gene lost 1 base and the J gene lost 6 bases, with 7 bases spanning the gap. The CDR3 consists of 11 residues. The CDR3 here is CAWSGGAEQYF. For the CDR3, the DNA is TGTGCCTGGAGTGGTGGGGCCGAGCAGTACTTC.

This chain links TRBV9 with TRBJ2-3; tentative D call: TRBD2 (5 bases). V was pared by 0 bases and J by 2 bases, with 10 bases between. Germline CDR1 is SGDLS and CDR2 is YYNGEE. This CDR3 is built from 15 residues. CDR3 DNA sequence: TGTGCCAGCAGCGTAGATGGACGGGACACAGATACGCAGTATTTT. The encoded protein is CASSVDGRDTDTQYF.